This entry features one TCR beta chain sequence. The sample is drawn from a study of OX40 agonist ivuxolimab in advanced cancers. Germline V gene data show CDR1 as SGHRS and CDR2 as YFSETQ. Germline trimming cut 0 bases from V and 5 bases from J; bases unmatched to any gene: 12. This CDR3 contains 18 residues. Measured with immunoSEQ multiplex PCR; TCRdb has only the in-frame clones, and not every one. The sample consists of tens of thousands of clones, almost 85% of them appearing once. This clonotype originated in an adult with an advanced solid tumor such as melanoma, head and neck, liver or kidney cancer. This sequence joins TRBV5-1 and TRBJ2-3; 10 bases align to TRBD2. The sequenced sample was CD4+ or CD8+ T cells sorted from blood, obtained in a trial of the OX40 agonist ivuxolimab. The CDR3 loop reads CASSLGASGGPLGDTQYF. In DNA, the CDR3 is TGCGCCAGCAGCTTGGGGGCTAGCGGGGGCCCCCTGGGAGATACGCAGTATTTT.